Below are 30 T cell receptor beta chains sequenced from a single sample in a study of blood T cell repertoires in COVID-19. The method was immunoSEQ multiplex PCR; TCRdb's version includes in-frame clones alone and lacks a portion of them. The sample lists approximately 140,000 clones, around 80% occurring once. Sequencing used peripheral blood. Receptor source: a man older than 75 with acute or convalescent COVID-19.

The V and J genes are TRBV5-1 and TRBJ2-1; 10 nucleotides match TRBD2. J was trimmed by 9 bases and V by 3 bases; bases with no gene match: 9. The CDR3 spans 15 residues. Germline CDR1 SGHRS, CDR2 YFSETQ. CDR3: CASSWKAGGRVEQFF. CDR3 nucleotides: TGCGCCAGCAGCTGGAAAGCGGGGGGGCGGGTTGAGCAGTTCTTC.

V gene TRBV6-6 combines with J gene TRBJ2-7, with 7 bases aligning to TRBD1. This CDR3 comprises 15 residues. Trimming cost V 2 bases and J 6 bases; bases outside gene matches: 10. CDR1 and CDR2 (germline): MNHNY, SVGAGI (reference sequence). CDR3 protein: CASSYLQQGSPEQYF. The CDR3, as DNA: TGTGCCAGCAGTTACCTTCAACAGGGGAGCCCCGAGCAGTACTTC.

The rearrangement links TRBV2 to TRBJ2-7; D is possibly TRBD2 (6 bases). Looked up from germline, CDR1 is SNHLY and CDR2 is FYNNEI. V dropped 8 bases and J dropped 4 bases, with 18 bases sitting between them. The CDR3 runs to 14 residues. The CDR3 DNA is TGTGCCAGCGCAGAGGACATAGGGAGGTACGAGCAGTACTTC. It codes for CASAEDIGRYEQYF. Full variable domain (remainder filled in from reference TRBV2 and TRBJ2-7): EPEVTQTPSHQVTQMGQEVILRCVPISNHLYFYWYRQILGQKVEFLVSFYNNEISEKSEIFDDQFSVERPDGSNFTLKIRSTKLEDSAMYFCASAEDIGRYEQYFGPGTRLTVT.

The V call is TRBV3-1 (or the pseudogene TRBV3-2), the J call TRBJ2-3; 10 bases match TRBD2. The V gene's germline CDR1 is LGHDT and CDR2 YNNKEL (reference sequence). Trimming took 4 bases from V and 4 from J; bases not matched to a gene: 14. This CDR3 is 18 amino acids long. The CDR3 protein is CASSRGTRAGGVPDTQYF. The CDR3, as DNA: TGTGCCAGCAGCCGAGGTACACGAGCGGGGGGGGTTCCAGATACGCAGTATTTT.

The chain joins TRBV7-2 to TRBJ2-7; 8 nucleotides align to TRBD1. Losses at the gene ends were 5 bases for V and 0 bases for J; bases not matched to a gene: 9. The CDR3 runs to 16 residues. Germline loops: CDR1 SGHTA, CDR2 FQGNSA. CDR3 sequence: CASSDRGQVSSYEQYF. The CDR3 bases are TGTGCCAGCAGCGACCGGGGACAGGTGAGCTCCTACGAGCAGTACTTC.

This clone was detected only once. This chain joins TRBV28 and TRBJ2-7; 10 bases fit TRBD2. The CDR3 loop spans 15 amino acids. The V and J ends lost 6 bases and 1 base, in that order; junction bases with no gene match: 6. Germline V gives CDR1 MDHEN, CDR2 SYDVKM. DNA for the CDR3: TGTGCCAGCAGAGTACTAGCGGGACCATCCTACGAGCAGTACTTC. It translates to CASRVLAGPSYEQYF.

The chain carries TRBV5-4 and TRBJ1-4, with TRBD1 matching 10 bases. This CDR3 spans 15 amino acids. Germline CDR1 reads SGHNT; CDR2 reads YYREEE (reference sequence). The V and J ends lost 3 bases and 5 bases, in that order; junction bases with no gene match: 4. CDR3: CASSWDRGLNEKLFF. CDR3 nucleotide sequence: TGTGCCAGCAGCTGGGACAGGGGTCTAAATGAAAAACTGTTTTTT.

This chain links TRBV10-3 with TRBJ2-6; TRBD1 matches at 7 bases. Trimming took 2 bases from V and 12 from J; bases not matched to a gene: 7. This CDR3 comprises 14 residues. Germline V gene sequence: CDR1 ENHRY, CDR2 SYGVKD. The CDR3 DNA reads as TGTGCCATCAGTGAGAGACAGGGTGGGAGCGTCCTGACTTTC. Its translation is CAISERQGGSVLTF.

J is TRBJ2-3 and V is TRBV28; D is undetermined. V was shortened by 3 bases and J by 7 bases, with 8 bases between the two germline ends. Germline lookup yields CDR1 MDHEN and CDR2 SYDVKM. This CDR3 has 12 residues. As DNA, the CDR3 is TGTGCCAGCAGTTTCATACAAAATACGCAGTATTTT. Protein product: CASSFIQNTQYF.

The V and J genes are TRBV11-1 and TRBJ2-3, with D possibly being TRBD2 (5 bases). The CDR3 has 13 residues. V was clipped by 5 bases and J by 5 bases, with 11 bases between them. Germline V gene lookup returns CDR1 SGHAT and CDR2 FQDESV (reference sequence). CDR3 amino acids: CASSPSPLDTQYF. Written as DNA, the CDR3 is TGTGCCAGCAGCCCTAGCCCTCTAGATACGCAGTATTTT.

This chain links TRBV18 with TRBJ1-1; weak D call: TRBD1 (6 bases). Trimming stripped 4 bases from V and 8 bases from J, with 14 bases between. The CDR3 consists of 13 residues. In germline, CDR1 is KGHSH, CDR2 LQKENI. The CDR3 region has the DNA TGTGCCAGCTCACTCGGGCCGGGACAAGAAGCTTTCTTT. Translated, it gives CASSLGPGQEAFF.

The CDR3: CASSFFSSGGALQETQYF. CDR3 nucleotide sequence: TGTGCCAGCAGCTTCTTCTCTAGCGGGGGGGCTCTGCAAGAGACCCAGTACTTC. This chain uses TRBV7-8 with TRBJ2-5, with 12 bases identical to TRBD2. The V and J ends lost 3 bases and 2 bases, in that order; junction bases with no gene match: 10. Germline V gives CDR1 SGHVS, CDR2 FQNEAQ. The CDR3 is made up of 18 amino acids. The entire variable domain, with the rest obtained from reference TRBV7-8 and TRBJ2-5, is as follows: GAGVSQSPRYKVAKRGQDVALRCDPISGHVSLFWYQQALGQGPEFLTYFQNEAQLDKSGLPSDRFFAERPEGSVSTLKIQRTQQEDSAVYLCASSFFSSGGALQETQYFGPGTRLLVL.

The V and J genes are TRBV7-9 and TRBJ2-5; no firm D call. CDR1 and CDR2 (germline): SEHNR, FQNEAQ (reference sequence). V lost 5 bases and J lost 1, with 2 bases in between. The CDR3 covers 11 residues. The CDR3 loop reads CASSRQETQYF. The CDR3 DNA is TGTGCCAGCAGCCGCCAAGAGACCCAGTACTTC.

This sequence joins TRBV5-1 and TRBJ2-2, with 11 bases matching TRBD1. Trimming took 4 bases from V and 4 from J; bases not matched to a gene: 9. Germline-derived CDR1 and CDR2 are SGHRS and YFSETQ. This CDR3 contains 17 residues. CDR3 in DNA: TGCGCCAGCAGCCCGAGGACAGGGGGCTCCGGCACCGGGGAGCTGTTTTTT. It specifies CASSPRTGGSGTGELFF.

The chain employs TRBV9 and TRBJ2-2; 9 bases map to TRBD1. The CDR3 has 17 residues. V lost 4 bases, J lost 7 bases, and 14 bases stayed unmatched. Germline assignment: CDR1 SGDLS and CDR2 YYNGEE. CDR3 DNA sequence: TGTGCCAGCAGCCCGCGAACCGGACAGGGGAGGGACGGGGAGCTGTTTTTT. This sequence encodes CASSPRTGQGRDGELFF.

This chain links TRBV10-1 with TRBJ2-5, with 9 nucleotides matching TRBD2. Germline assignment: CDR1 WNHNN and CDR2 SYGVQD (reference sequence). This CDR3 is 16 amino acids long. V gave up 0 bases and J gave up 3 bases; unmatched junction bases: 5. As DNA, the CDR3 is TGCGCCAGCAGTGAGTCGCATTTAGCGGGGGAAGAGACCCAGTACTTC. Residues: CASSESHLAGEETQYF.

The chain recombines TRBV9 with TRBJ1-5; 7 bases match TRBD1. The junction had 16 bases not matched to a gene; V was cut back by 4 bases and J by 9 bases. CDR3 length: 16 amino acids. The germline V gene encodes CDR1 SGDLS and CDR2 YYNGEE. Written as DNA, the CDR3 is TGTGCCAGCAGCCTCGGGGGCAGGGGGAATGAAGGGCCCCAGCATTTT. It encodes CASSLGGRGNEGPQHF.

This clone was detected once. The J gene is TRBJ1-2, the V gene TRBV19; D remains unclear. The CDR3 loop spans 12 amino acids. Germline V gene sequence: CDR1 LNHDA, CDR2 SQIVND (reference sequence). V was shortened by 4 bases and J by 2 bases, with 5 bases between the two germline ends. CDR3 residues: CASSRANYGYTF. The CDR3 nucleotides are TGTGCCAGTAGTAGGGCAAACTATGGCTACACCTTC. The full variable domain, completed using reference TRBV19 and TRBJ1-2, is DGGITQSPKYLFRKEGQNVTLSCEQNLNHDAMYWYRQDPGQGLRLIYYSQIVNDFQKGDIAEGYSVSREKKESFPLTVTSAQKNPTAFYLCASSRANYGYTFGSGTRLTVV.

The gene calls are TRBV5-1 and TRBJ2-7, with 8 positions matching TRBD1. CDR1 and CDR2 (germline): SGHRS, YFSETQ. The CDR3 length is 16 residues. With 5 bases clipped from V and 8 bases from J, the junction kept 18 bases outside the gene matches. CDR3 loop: CASSPIQQQGGAKQYF. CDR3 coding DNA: TGCGCCAGCAGTCCCATCCAACAACAGGGGGGAGCCAAGCAGTACTTC.

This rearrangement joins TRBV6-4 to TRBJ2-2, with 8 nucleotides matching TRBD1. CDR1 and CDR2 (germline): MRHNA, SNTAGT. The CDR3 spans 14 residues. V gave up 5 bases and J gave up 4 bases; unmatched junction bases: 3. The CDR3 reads CASSLDRATGELFF. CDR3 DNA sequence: TGTGCCAGCAGTTTGGACAGGGCCACCGGGGAGCTGTTTTTT.

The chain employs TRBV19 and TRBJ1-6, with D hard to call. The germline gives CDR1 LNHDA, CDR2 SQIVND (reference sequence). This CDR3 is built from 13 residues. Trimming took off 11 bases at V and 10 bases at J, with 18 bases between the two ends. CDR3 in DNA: TGTGCCTCGAAGCCCGGGGAACGATCACCCCTCCACTTT. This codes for CASKPGERSPLHF.

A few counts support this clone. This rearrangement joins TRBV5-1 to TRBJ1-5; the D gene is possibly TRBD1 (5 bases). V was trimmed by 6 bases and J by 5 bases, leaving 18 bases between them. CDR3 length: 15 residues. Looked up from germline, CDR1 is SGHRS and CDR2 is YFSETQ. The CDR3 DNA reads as TGCGCCAGCACCCCGGACGGGGGTTTGCATCAGCCCCAGCATTTT. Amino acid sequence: CASTPDGGLHQPQHF.

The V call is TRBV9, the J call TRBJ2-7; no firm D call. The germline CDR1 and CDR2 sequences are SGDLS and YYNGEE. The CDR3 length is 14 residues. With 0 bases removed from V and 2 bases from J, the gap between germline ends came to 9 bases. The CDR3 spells CASSVASGTYEQYF. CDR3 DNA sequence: TGTGCCAGCAGCGTAGCCTCCGGTACCTACGAGCAGTACTTC.

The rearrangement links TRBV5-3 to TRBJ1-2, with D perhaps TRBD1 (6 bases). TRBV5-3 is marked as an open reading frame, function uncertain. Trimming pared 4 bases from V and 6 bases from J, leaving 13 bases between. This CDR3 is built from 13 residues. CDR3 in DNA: TGTGCCAGAAGCCCGGTAGGGGGAAATGGCTACACCTTC. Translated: CARSPVGGNGYTF.

The CDR3 spells CASSGPSGLYEQFF. CDR3 in DNA: TGTGCCAGCAGCGGCCCATCTGGCCTCTATGAGCAGTTCTTC. The V call is TRBV5-5, the J call TRBJ2-1; D gene ambiguous. V was shortened by 4 bases and J by 8 bases, with 16 bases between the two germline ends. From germline, CDR1 is SGHKS and CDR2 YYEKEE (reference sequence). This CDR3 has 14 amino acids.

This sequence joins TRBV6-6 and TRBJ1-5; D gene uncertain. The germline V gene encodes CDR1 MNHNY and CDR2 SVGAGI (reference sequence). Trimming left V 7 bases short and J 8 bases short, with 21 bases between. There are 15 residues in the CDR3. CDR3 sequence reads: CASTSPGTDSKPQHF. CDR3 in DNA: TGTGCCAGCACCAGCCCAGGCACGGACTCAAAGCCCCAGCATTTT.

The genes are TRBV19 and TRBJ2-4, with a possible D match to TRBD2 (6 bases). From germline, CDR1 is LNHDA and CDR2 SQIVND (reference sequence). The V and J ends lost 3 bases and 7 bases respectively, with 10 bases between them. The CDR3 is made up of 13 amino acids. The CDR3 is CASSIGGRNIQYF. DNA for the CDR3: TGTGCCAGTAGTATTGGGGGGAGGAACATTCAGTACTTC.

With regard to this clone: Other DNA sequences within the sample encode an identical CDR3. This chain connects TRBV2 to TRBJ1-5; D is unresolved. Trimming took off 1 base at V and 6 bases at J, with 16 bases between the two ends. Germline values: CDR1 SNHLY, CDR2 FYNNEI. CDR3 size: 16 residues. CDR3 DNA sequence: TGTGCCAGCAGTGAAGGGAAAGGAGGACCGAGTCAGCCCCAGCATTTT. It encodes CASSEGKGGPSQPQHF.

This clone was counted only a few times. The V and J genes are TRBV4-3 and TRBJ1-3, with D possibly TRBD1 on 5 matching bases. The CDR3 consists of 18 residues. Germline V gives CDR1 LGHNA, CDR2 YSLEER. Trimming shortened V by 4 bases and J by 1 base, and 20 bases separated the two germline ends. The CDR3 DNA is TGCGCCAGCAGCCCGGACGACGGGGGACCGACGTCTGGAAACACCATATATTTT. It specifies CASSPDDGGPTSGNTIYF.

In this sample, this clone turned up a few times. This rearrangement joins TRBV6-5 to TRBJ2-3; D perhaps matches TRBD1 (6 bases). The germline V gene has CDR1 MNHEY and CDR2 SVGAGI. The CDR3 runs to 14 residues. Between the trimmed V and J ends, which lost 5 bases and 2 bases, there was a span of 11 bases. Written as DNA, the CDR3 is TGTGCCAGCAGTACGACAGGTGCCACAGATACGCAGTATTTT. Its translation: CASSTTGATDTQYF.